This T cell receptor (beta chain) was obtained from a study of blood T cells in healthy people across ages. Study-level results: Strong correlation linked observed beta diversity and percent naive T cells.

V dropped 5 bases and J dropped 0 bases, with 8 bases sitting between them. This CDR3 region has 15 residues. The germline gives CDR1 SGHTA, CDR2 FQGNSA. With a J-beta primer mix and a sample-barcoded 5' primer, a second PCR ran about 6 to 11 cycles. TCRdb ran MiXCR on the 5' RACE reads and lists one entry per CDR3 protein. The table lists hundreds of thousands of distinct CDR3 sequences, around 45% of them singletons. A note on this clonotype: What it binds is unknown.

The receptor was isolated from a man aged 80 or over in good health. The V call is TRBV7-2, the J call TRBJ1-6; no clear D gene. Specimen: blood. Here the CDR3 DNA reads TGTGCCAGCAGCATGGAGAGCTCCTATAATTCACCCCTCCACTTT. Amino acid sequence: CASSMESSYNSPLHF.